The clone carrying this T cell receptor (beta chain) appeared a few times. In TCRdb, the 5' RACE reads were re-called with MiXCR into one record per CDR3 protein. The sample shows 400,000 to 550,000 distinct CDR3 sequences, roughly a fifth of them seen only once. The data were taken from a study of identical twins. The CDR3 extends over 16 amino acids. V dropped 0 bases and J dropped 1 base, with 11 bases sitting between them. Per germline, CDR1 SGHRS and CDR2 YFSETQ. These data also formed part of another study, on T cells expressing NK-cell markers. As that report states: Sorted CD3+CD56+NKG2C+, CD3+CD56+NKG2C- and CD3+CD56-NKG2C+ T cells supplied TCR beta repertoires. Six or seven donors carried dominant NKG2C+ clonotypes that made up about 1.0-7.0% of their CD8+ T cells.

The V and J genes are TRBV5-1 and TRBJ2-1, with D unresolved. The sample consisted of CD4+ T cells sorted from blood. The origin of this receptor is a woman under 30 in good health. The DNA for the CDR3 is TGCGCCAGCAGCTTGGAAGCTGGCGGATCCTACAATGAGCAGTTCTTC. The encoded protein is CASSLEAGGSYNEQFF.